This T cell receptor (beta chain) was found in a study of Ad26.COV2.S vaccination and SARS-CoV-2 variants. The treatment was: some 20 received Ad26.COV2.S at low or high dose, single or two shots; about five received placebo; per-sample allocation not given. The study sampled participants on day 63 after the first vaccine or placebo injection. The ends lost 2 bases at V and 3 bases at J; junction bases unmatched: 6. The germline CDR1 and CDR2 sequences are SGHTA and FQGNSA. The CDR3 spans 16 residues. Clones were read by immunoSEQ multiplex PCR, and TCRdb kept only the in-frame ones, dropping some. The sample includes some 390,000 clones, about nine tenths of them seen just once.

The sequence derives from a person aged 18-65 years who received the Ad26.COV2.S COVID-19 vaccine or a placebo. The chain is built from TRBV7-2 and TRBJ2-1, with TRBD2 identical over 8 bases. The sequences come from peripheral blood, collected in a trial of Ad26.COV2.S vaccine versus placebo. The CDR3 protein is CASSLKAGGIYNEQFF. The DNA for the CDR3 is TGTGCCAGCAGCTTAAAGGCGGGAGGAATCTACAATGAGCAGTTCTTC. Looking up the rest from reference TRBV7-2 and TRBJ2-1 gives the full variable domain: GAGVSQSPSNKVTEKGKDVELRCDPISGHTALYWYRQSLGQGLEFLIYFQGNSAPDKSGLPSDRFSAERTGGSVSTLTIQRTQQEDSAVYLCASSLKAGGIYNEQFFGPGTRLTVL.